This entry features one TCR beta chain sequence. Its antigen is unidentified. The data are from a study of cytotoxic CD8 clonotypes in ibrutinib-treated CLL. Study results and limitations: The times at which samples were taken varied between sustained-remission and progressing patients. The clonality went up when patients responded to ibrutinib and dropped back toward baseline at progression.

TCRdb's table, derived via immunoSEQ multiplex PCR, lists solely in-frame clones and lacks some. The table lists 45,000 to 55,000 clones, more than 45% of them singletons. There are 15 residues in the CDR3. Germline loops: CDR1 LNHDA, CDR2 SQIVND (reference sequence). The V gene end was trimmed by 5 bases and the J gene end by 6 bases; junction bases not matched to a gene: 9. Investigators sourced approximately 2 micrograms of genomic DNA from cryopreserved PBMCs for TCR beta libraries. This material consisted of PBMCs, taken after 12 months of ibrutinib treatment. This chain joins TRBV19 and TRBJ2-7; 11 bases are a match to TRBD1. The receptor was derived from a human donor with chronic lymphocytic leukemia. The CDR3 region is CASSPGQGAVGEQYF. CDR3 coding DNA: TGTGCCAGTAGTCCCGGACAGGGGGCAGTGGGCGAGCAGTACTTC. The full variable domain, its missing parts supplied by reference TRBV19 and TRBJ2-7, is DGGITQSPKYLFRKEGQNVTLSCEQNLNHDAMYWYRQDPGQGLRLIYYSQIVNDFQKGDIAEGYSVSREKKESFPLTVTSAQKNPTAFYLCASSPGQGAVGEQYFGPGTRLTVT.